This T cell receptor beta chain was profiled in a study of cytomegalovirus exposure and HLA in healthy donors. The junction had 13 bases not matched to a gene; V was cut back by 3 bases and J by 4 bases. Looked up from germline, CDR1 is LGHNA and CDR2 is YSLEER. The CDR3 runs 18 residues. Method: immunoSEQ multiplex PCR; TCRdb's copy keeps in-frame clones and lacks some. Among about 160,000 clones listed, approximately 87% were seen once. The sample taken for sequencing was PBMCs. The receptor was isolated from a woman aged 30 to 39 in good health and CMV-seronegative. The rearrangement joins TRBV4-3 to TRBJ1-3; 9 nucleotides match TRBD1. The CDR3 DNA follows: TGCGCCAGCAGCCAGCTCCACCCCGGGACAGGGTCGGGAAACACCATATATTTT. It specifies CASSQLHPGTGSGNTIYF.